Listed below are T cell receptor beta chains from one sample, sequenced in a study of response to subunit inactivated influenza vaccine. TCRdb redid the calling of the RT-PCR reads with MiXCR, one entry per CDR3 protein. The top ten clones hold under 15% of a sample with 500,000 to 650,000 distinct CDR3 sequences, approximately 7.6% of them seen once. The specimen was PBMCs from blood, collected about 24 months after vaccination. The source is a man aged 45 to 70 who received an inactivated influenza vaccine. Each CDR3 is given with its conserved first and last residue. D genes are given only for firm matches. A clone size is listed for some rows: how often the clone was seen (once, few, many), or a class if it is expanded.

size,V,D,J,DNA,CDR3
many,TRBV27,-,TRBJ1-1,TGTGCCAGCAGTGTACTACAGGGTAGCCCTGAAGCTTTCTTT,CASSVLQGSPEAFF
few,TRBV15,-,TRBJ1-5,TGTGCCACCAGCAGAGATTCCGGTGCAGAGAACCGTCAGCCCCAGCATTTT,CATSRDSGAENRQPQHF
-,TRBV6-1,-,TRBJ2-2,TGTGCCAGCAGTGCTCGGCGGACGAACACCGGGGAGCTGTTTTTT,CASSARRTNTGELFF
many,TRBV10-3,-,TRBJ1-6,TGTGCCATCAGTGCTGGGGGTAATTCACCCCTCCACTTT,CAISAGGNSPLHF
few,TRBV7-9,-,TRBJ2-7,TGTGCCAGCAGCTCCCTGCGGGAAGGTCCCTACGAGCAGTACTTC,CASSSLREGPYEQYF
few,TRBV7-9,TRBD1,TRBJ1-4,TGTGCCAGCAGTTCTCCGGACAGGGGGGATGAAAAACTGTTTTTT,CASSSPDRGDEKLFF
-,TRBV27,TRBD2,TRBJ2-1,TGTGCCAGCAGTCTGTTACTAGCGGGAGGTTACTACAATGAGCAGTTCTTC,CASSLLLAGGYYNEQFF
-,TRBV7-8,-,TRBJ2-7,TGTGCCAGCAGCCCCTCTAGAGTGTGGGGAGAGGCCCACTACGAGCAGTACTTC,CASSPSRVWGEAHYEQYF
-,TRBV5-1,TRBD2,TRBJ2-7,TGCACCAGCAGCTCAAGACTAGCGGACTACGAGCAGTACTTC,CTSSSRLADYEQYF
few,TRBV4-3,TRBD2,TRBJ2-2,TGCGCCAGCAGCCGAGGATTACTAGCGGGACTTCGTACCGGGGAGCTGTTTTTT,CASSRGLLAGLRTGELFF
-,TRBV5-5,-,TRBJ2-2,TGTGCCAGCAGCTTGGCCTATGGGGAACGGCAGTTGAGCGGGGAGCTGTTTTTT,CASSLAYGERQLSGELFF
-,TRBV20-1,TRBD1,TRBJ1-4,TGCAGTGCTAGAGGACTAGGACAGGGGAGTGAAAAACTGTTTTTT,CSARGLGQGSEKLFF
few,TRBV12-3/TRBV12-4,-,TRBJ2-7,TGTGCCAGCAGTTTAAATCCGGGAGTTGTTGGGGGCGAGCAGTACTTC,CASSLNPGVVGGEQYF
few,TRBV5-5,-,TRBJ1-1,TGTGCCAGCAGGGGGGAGGTTATGAACACTGAAGCTTTCTTT,CASRGEVMNTEAFF
many,TRBV4-1,TRBD2,TRBJ2-1,TGCGCCAGCAGCCGGACTAGCGGGGGGGCCTACAATGAGCAGTTCTTC,CASSRTSGGAYNEQFF
-,TRBV10-3,-,TRBJ1-6,TGTGCCATCAGCCCGACGGGGGATCTACCCCTCCACTTT,CAISPTGDLPLHF
many,TRBV6-1,-,TRBJ2-7,TGTGCCAGCACCCGGGCCGTCCATGGCTACGAGCAGTACTTC,CASTRAVHGYEQYF
many,TRBV4-1,TRBD1,TRBJ1-3,TGCGCCAGCAGCCGTAACAGGGGGCTTGGTGGAAACACCATATATTTT,CASSRNRGLGGNTIYF
few,TRBV12-3/TRBV12-4,-,TRBJ2-1,TGTGCCAGCAGTTACCGGGACGGCTTGGTGTATGAGCAGTTCTTC,CASSYRDGLVYEQFF
few,TRBV25-1,TRBD1,TRBJ2-2,TGTGCCAGCAGGAGACCGGGACAGGGGAACACCGGGGAGCTGTTTTTT,CASRRPGQGNTGELFF
-,TRBV7-9,-,TRBJ2-5,TGTGCCAGCAGCTACCGGTTAGGGTACGAGACCCAGTACTTC,CASSYRLGYETQYF
-,TRBV6-2/TRBV6-3,-,TRBJ2-7,TGTGCCAGCAGGGGCGGGACAGCCGCGCAGTACTTC,CASRGGTAAQYF
-,TRBV10-3,TRBD1,TRBJ1-2,TGTGCCATCAGTGGAGGGACAGGTGCGAACACCTTC,CAISGGTGANTF
few,TRBV7-9,-,TRBJ2-1,TGTGCCAGCAGCTTATGGGGCTTTTACAATGAGCAGTTCTTC,CASSLWGFYNEQFF
few,TRBV6-1,-,TRBJ2-1,TGTGCCAGCAGTGAACTGCCGACTGGGGTTAATGAGCAGTTCTTC,CASSELPTGVNEQFF
few,TRBV27,TRBD2,TRBJ2-2,TGTGCCAGCAGTCCAATAGCGGGGTCAGGCGCCGGGGAGCTGTTTTTT,CASSPIAGSGAGELFF
few,TRBV12-3/TRBV12-4,-,TRBJ2-1,TGTGCCAGCAGCCCCGCAGCGTTCTACAATGAGCAGTTCTTC,CASSPAAFYNEQFF
-,TRBV11-2,-,TRBJ2-3,TGTGCCAGCAGCTCGATCCGGGGGACCGACACAGATACGCAGTATTTT,CASSSIRGTDTDTQYF
few,TRBV29-1,-,TRBJ2-1,TGCAGCGCCCGGGCCTCAGGGGACCCCTACAATGAGCAGTTCTTC,CSARASGDPYNEQFF
-,TRBV3-1,TRBD2,TRBJ2-1,TGTGCCAGCAGCCATGGCTTGGGACTAGGTGGCGGTGAGCAGTTCTTC,CASSHGLGLGGGEQFF
few,TRBV28,TRBD2,TRBJ2-2,TGTGCCAGCAGTCCGGGACTAGCGGCACCCGGGGAGCTGTTTTTT,CASSPGLAAPGELFF
few,TRBV4-3,-,TRBJ2-3,TGCGCCAGCAGCCAAATGCTGGGGGCGCCGACAGATACGCAGTATTTT,CASSQMLGAPTDTQYF
many,TRBV15,-,TRBJ1-6,TGTGCCACCAGCAGCACAGGGAGCCGTTCACCCCTCCACTTT,CATSSTGSRSPLHF
few,TRBV25-1,TRBD1,TRBJ1-4,TGTGCCAGCAGTCTAGGGGGCACTAATGAAAAACTGTTTTTT,CASSLGGTNEKLFF
-,TRBV6-2/TRBV6-3,TRBD1,TRBJ2-3,TGTGCCAGCATCGGGAACACCAGGGGGCGAAGCACAGATACGCAGTATTTT,CASIGNTRGRSTDTQYF
-,TRBV7-2,-,TRBJ1-2,TGTGCCAGCAGCTTAGAATGGACAACCGCAAACTATGGCTACACCTTC,CASSLEWTTANYGYTF
-,TRBV6-2/TRBV6-3,TRBD2,TRBJ2-5,TGTGCCAGCAGTTACCTCGGCGGGGGGTACCAAGAGACCCAGTACTTC,CASSYLGGGYQETQYF
-,TRBV20-1,TRBD2,TRBJ2-7,TGCAGTGCTAGAGATATTCAACTAGCGGGTCGCTACGAGCAGTACTTC,CSARDIQLAGRYEQYF
few,TRBV5-5,TRBD2,TRBJ2-1,TGTGCCAGCAGCTTCCGGCTAGCGGACAACAATGAGCAGTTCTTC,CASSFRLADNNEQFF
-,TRBV20-1,TRBD2,TRBJ2-2,TGCAGTGCTAGAGAGGGGACTAGCGGGGTTTACACCGGGGAGCTGTTTTTT,CSAREGTSGVYTGELFF
many,TRBV6-5,-,TRBJ1-1,TGTGCCAGCAGTTATCCAGGGAGAAGGCCTGAAGCTTTCTTT,CASSYPGRRPEAFF
many,TRBV7-9,-,TRBJ2-2,TGTGCCAGCAGCTCTGAGGTGGGGACCGAGTACGGGGAGCTGTTTTTT,CASSSEVGTEYGELFF
many,TRBV6-2/TRBV6-3,TRBD1,TRBJ2-4,TGTGCCAGCAGTTACTCGATAGGACAGGGGCAAGCCAAAAACATTCAGTACTTC,CASSYSIGQGQAKNIQYF